This passage covers 14 T cell receptor beta chains from one sample sequenced in a study of OX40 agonist ivuxolimab in advanced cancers. Here immunoSEQ multiplex PCR was the method, and the copy in TCRdb shows in-frame clones only, minus some. The data hold some 57,000 clones, with 85% to 90% observed a single time. The input for sequencing was CD4+ or CD8+ T cells sorted from blood, taken in a trial of the OX40 agonist ivuxolimab. The source of these receptors is an adult with an advanced solid tumor such as melanoma, head and neck, liver or kidney cancer.

J is TRBJ1-4 and V is TRBV10-3; tentatively, D is TRBD1 (5 bases). This CDR3 spans 15 amino acids. The V end was cut by 4 bases, the J end by 7 bases, with 16 bases between. CDR1 ENHRY and CDR2 SYGVKD come from the germline V gene. CDR3 residues: CAISGGLLGSEKLFF. For the CDR3, the DNA is TGTGCCATCAGTGGGGGACTCCTAGGTTCTGAAAAACTGTTTTTT.

The chain carries TRBV7-9 and TRBJ2-5, with D possibly being TRBD2 (6 bases). The CDR3 spans 15 residues. Trimming cost V 1 base and J 7 bases, with 16 bases left between them. Looked up from germline, CDR1 is SEHNR and CDR2 is FQNEAQ (reference sequence). The CDR3 reads CASSLGREEIGTQYF. The CDR3 region has the DNA TGTGCCAGCAGCTTAGGCAGGGAGGAGATTGGGACCCAGTACTTC.

This chain joins TRBV5-6 and TRBJ2-7, with 9 bases identical to TRBD1. Germline V gene lookup returns CDR1 SGHDT and CDR2 YYEEEE. The CDR3 loop spans 15 amino acids. Losses at the gene ends were 0 bases for V and 9 bases for J; bases not matched to a gene: 10. CDR3 residues: CASSLGSTGGNSQYF. Written as DNA, the CDR3 is TGTGCCAGCAGCTTGGGGTCGACAGGGGGAAATTCGCAGTACTTC.

This clone was recorded once. This chain connects TRBV5-1 to TRBJ2-7; 7 positions match TRBD2. This CDR3 has 16 residues. Germline assignment: CDR1 SGHRS and CDR2 YFSETQ. The trim removed 3 bases at V and 7 bases at J, leaving 16 bases unmatched. The CDR3 DNA sequence: TGCGCCAGCAGCTCCCTTTGGGCGGGAGTTCCAGGGGAGCAGTACTTC. This translates into CASSSLWAGVPGEQYF.

The chain links TRBV14 to TRBJ2-1, with 14 bases lining up with TRBD2. Germline lookup yields CDR1 SGHDN and CDR2 FVKESK. The ends lost 5 bases at V and 8 bases at J; junction bases unmatched: 14. The CDR3 consists of 18 residues. CDR3 loop: CASSETSGRAFYPDEQFF. CDR3 nucleotides: TGTGCCAGCAGCGAGACTAGCGGGAGGGCCTTTTATCCAGATGAGCAGTTCTTC.

The chain uses TRBV30 and TRBJ2-7; TRBD2 might be the D (6 bases). The V gene's germline CDR1 is GTSNPN and CDR2 SVGIG (reference sequence). This CDR3 contains 13 residues. Trimming removed 3 bases at V and 5 bases at J, with 14 bases between. The CDR3 nucleotides are TGTGCCTGGAGCCGGGGGTTCGGCGACGAGCAGTACTTC. Translation: CAWSRGFGDEQYF.

The chain recombines TRBV18 with TRBJ2-1, with a weak D call TRBD2 (6 bases). Trimming pared 2 bases from V and 5 bases from J, leaving 13 bases between. The CDR3 has 15 amino acids. Germline V CDR1 and CDR2: KGHSH, LQKENI. CDR3 loop: CASSPGGTRNNEQFF. Here the CDR3 DNA reads TGTGCCAGCTCACCAGGGGGGACCCGAAACAATGAGCAGTTCTTC.

This clone was detected once. The chain joins TRBV28 to TRBJ1-4; 7 nucleotides match TRBD1. The CDR3 sequence is 15 residues long. The germline CDR1 and CDR2 sequences are MDHEN and SYDVKM. The ends lost 3 bases at V and 8 bases at J; junction bases unmatched: 9. Written as DNA, the CDR3 is TGTGCCAGCAGTTTTTACGACAGGGAGGAGGAAAAACTGTTTTTT. Protein sequence: CASSFYDREEEKLFF.

V usage is TRBV5-4 and J usage is TRBJ2-7; 9 nucleotides line up with TRBD1. Germline V gives CDR1 SGHNT, CDR2 YYREEE (reference sequence). The length of the CDR3 is 14 residues. Unmatched junction bases numbered 6, after V lost 4 bases and J lost 4 bases. The CDR3 region is CASSAQGAVYEQYF. DNA of the CDR3: TGTGCCAGCAGCGCACAGGGGGCGGTTTACGAGCAGTACTTC.

The DNA for the CDR3 is TGTGCCACTCAAGGGAACAGAAACAATGAGCAGTTCTTC. Protein: CATQGNRNNEQFF. V and J are TRBV2 and TRBJ2-1; D unresolved. Trimming took off 10 bases at V and 5 bases at J, with 15 bases between the two ends. CDR3 length equals 13 residues. The germline V gene has CDR1 SNHLY and CDR2 FYNNEI.

This sequence joins TRBV6-5 and TRBJ2-5; either TRBD1 or TRBD2 may fit D (5 bases each). From germline, CDR1 is MNHEY and CDR2 SVGAGI. The CDR3 covers 15 residues. Trimming stripped 6 bases from V and 5 bases from J, with 19 bases between. The CDR3 region is CASSPGWGSRETQYF. The DNA for the CDR3 is TGTGCCAGCAGCCCAGGTTGGGGGAGTCGGGAGACCCAGTACTTC.

The V call is TRBV6-5, the J call TRBJ2-7; tentatively, D is TRBD2 (5 bases). The V and J ends lost 6 bases and 4 bases respectively, with 10 bases between them. This CDR3 region has 12 residues. Germline CDR1 and CDR2: MNHEY and SVGAGI. CDR3 protein: CASRRAAYEQYF. The CDR3 DNA follows: TGTGCCAGCAGGAGGGCCGCGTACGAGCAGTACTTC.

The chain carries TRBV7-8 and TRBJ2-7; perhaps D is TRBD1 or TRBD2 (5 bases each). This CDR3 is built from 13 residues. Per germline, CDR1 SGHVS and CDR2 FQNEAQ. Between the trimmed V and J ends, which lost 5 bases and 3 bases, there was a span of 11 bases. CDR3: CASSQGPDYEQYF. The CDR3 DNA sequence: TGTGCCAGCAGCCAGGGACCGGACTACGAGCAGTACTTC.

The chain joins TRBV6-1 to TRBJ1-2; D might be TRBD1 (5 bases). V was clipped by 4 bases and J by 8 bases, with 14 bases between them. Germline CDR1 and CDR2: MNHNS and SASEGT. The CDR3 extends over 13 amino acids. The CDR3 region has the DNA TGTGCCAGCAGTGTCGGGCAGGGCTACGGCTACACCTTC. As protein: CASSVGQGYGYTF.